Here is one TCR beta chain with its context. Antigen unknown. A junction boundary mismatches the germline segment, possibly from a read error. The sample belongs to a study of cytomegalovirus exposure and HLA in healthy donors. In germline, CDR1 is SSHAT, CDR2 FNYEAQ (reference sequence). The CDR3 sequence is 14 residues long. Points from the study as a whole: The study carried out a later analysis of TCR beta sequences. It associated some 18,000 of them with specific HLA alleles at a false discovery rate of 0.05.

PCR primers comprised 60 Vbeta and 13 Jbeta primers. Sequencing was performed with immunoSEQ multiplex PCR; in TCRdb, only in-frame clones are kept and a portion is missing. The sample contains roughly 180,000 clones, 70% to 85% of which appear only once. This chain connects TRBV7-7 to TRBJ1-2; 7 bases fit TRBD1. Source material: PBMCs. The sequence was collected from a man aged 18 to 29 in good health and CMV-seronegative. CDR3 nucleotides: TGTGCTAGCAGCCCCGGACAGGCCCCTTATGGCTACACCTTC. This codes for CASSPGQAPYGYTF.